This T cell receptor (beta chain) was recovered during a study of vaccination effects on CD4 cells after COVID-19. Study-wide points: Common cold coronaviruses were cross-recognized by only 1 of 255 vaccine-induced clones in healthy vaccinees. Clones arising from infection and from vaccination showed marked clonal contraction late after vaccination.

As regards this clone: Antigen: not known.

This CDR3 spans 13 amino acids. CDR1 is SQVTM and CDR2 is ANQGSEA in the germline V gene. V lost 7 bases, J lost 5 bases, and 7 bases stayed unmatched. Sequencing in the ViraFEST assay came after antigen-specific CD4+ T cells had been expanded with viral peptide pools, which were used to stimulate PBMC. Subsequent to a culture period of less than twelve days, CD4+ T cells were isolated. Nucleocapsid antibody tests were negative, and the vaccine recipients had no prior SARS-CoV-2 infection. Using immunoSEQ multiplex PCR, the repertoire was profiled, and TCRdb retains in-frame clones only, with some absent. The sample gives fewer than 25,000 clones, about 74% of which show up once; around 10% is in the top ten.

The sample consisted of CD4+ T cells from PBMCs cultured with HCoV-NL63 spike peptides, taken before COVID-19 vaccination. The chain uses TRBV29-1 and TRBJ1-2, with 10 bases lining up with TRBD1. The clonotype was recovered from a human donor who received a COVID-19 vaccine. CDR3 nucleotide sequence: TGCAGCGCGTGGGACAGGGGAATGTATGGCTACACCTTC. Its translation: CSAWDRGMYGYTF.